One sample yielded the 21 T cell receptor beta chains listed below, sequenced in a study of regulatory T cells in long-lasting Graves disease. Building of the TCR beta libraries involved iRepertoire HTBI primers and Arm-PCR of CDR3 regions. TCRdb called the multiplex PCR reads again in MiXCR, with one record for every CDR3 protein. The sample comprises more than 300,000 distinct CDR3 sequences, roughly 20% of which are singletons, and around a quarter rests with the top ten. Time point described: persistent/refractory GD, antithyroid drugs over 5 years with positive TRAb. Generation of the TCR library employed RNA extracted from PBMCs. This material consisted of peripheral blood mononuclear cells (PBMCs), taken when the disease was refractory, from a patient treated with antithyroid drugs. All receptors come from a woman between 40 and 50 years old with Graves disease.

This chain joins TRBV27 and TRBJ1-4; TRBD1 agrees at 7 bases. There are 16 residues in the CDR3. Germline values: CDR1 MNHEY, CDR2 SMNVEV (reference sequence). V trimming: 6 bases; J trimming: 10 bases; junction bases outside the gene matches: 17. This CDR3 is CASSQPADRRLGKLFF. Written as DNA, the CDR3 is TGTGCCAGCAGCCAACCAGCGGACAGGAGGTTGGGAAAACTGTTTTTT.

Note on this clonotype: It may be a read error: a sequence one base away is much more abundant. The rearrangement links TRBV7-9 to TRBJ1-4; D is unresolved. The germline V gene has CDR1 SEHNR and CDR2 FQNEAQ (reference sequence). The CDR3 contains 14 residues. The V and J ends lost 2 bases and 8 bases respectively, with 12 bases between them. CDR3 protein: CASSLTGSEEKLFF. DNA for the CDR3: TGTGCCAGCAGCTTAACGGGATCTGAGGAAAAACTGTTTTTT.

The chain recombines TRBV28 with TRBJ2-3; 11 bases are shared with TRBD2. The CDR3 loop spans 17 amino acids. Germline V gene data show CDR1 as MDHEN and CDR2 as SYDVKM. V trimming: 2 bases; J trimming: 2 bases; junction bases outside the gene matches: 6. The CDR3 loop is CASSLGFSGRATDTQYF. In DNA form, the CDR3 reads TGTGCCAGCAGTTTAGGTTTTAGCGGGAGGGCCACAGATACGCAGTATTTT.

This clonotype was picked up a small number of times. This chain connects TRBV5-1 to TRBJ2-7; 8 bases are a match to TRBD1. Germline trimming cut 0 bases from V and 5 bases from J; bases unmatched to any gene: 4. The CDR3 is made up of 14 amino acids. Looked up from germline, CDR1 is SGHRS and CDR2 is YFSETQ. The CDR3 reads CASSLEQGGDEQYF. The CDR3 DNA sequence: TGCGCCAGCAGCTTGGAACAGGGGGGTGACGAGCAGTACTTC. The whole variable domain, remainder taken from reference TRBV5-1 and TRBJ2-7, is KAGVTQTPRYLIKTRGQQVTLSCSPISGHRSVSWYQQTPGQGLQFLFEYFSETQRNKGNFPGRFSGRQFSNSRSEMNVSTLELGDSALYLCASSLEQGGDEQYFGPGTRLTVT.

In this sample, this clonotype turned up many times. CDR3 in DNA: TGTGCCAGCAGTTCCCTAATGGGGGGCCTTTATTCACCCCTCCACTTT. It translates to CASSSLMGGLYSPLHF. V and J are TRBV28 and TRBJ1-6; tentative D call: TRBD1 (6 bases). The germline V gene has CDR1 MDHEN and CDR2 SYDVKM. The CDR3 has 16 residues. V was trimmed by 4 bases and J by 8 bases, leaving 18 bases between them.

There are a few counts of this clonotype. The chain recombines TRBV6-5 with TRBJ1-6; D is perhaps TRBD1 (5 bases). Deletions cut 2 bases from V and 0 bases from J, with 5 bases between. This CDR3 spans 15 amino acids. CDR1 and CDR2 from the germline V gene are MNHEY and SVGAGI. CDR3 protein: CASSYGGSYNSPLHF. DNA for the CDR3: TGTGCCAGCAGTTACGGGGGCTCCTATAATTCACCCCTCCACTTT.

Only a few counts were recorded for this clonotype. The chain couples TRBV28 to TRBJ2-3; TRBD2 matches 8 bases. CDR3 length equals 16 residues. Germline V lookup: CDR1 MDHEN, CDR2 SYDVKM. Trimming at V came to 2 bases and at J to 0 bases, leaving 4 bases not matched to a gene. The chain's CDR3 is CASSLVASGSTDTQYF. CDR3 nucleotide sequence: TGTGCCAGCAGTTTAGTGGCTAGCGGGAGCACAGATACGCAGTATTTT.

V is TRBV7-9 and J is TRBJ2-2, with D perhaps matching TRBD2 (5 bases). CDR1 and CDR2 (germline): SEHNR, FQNEAQ (reference sequence). The CDR3 contains 13 residues. V shed 4 bases and J shed 6 bases, with 9 bases lying between them. CDR3 residues: CASSSDLSGELFF. DNA of the CDR3: TGTGCCAGCAGCTCGGACTTATCCGGGGAGCTGTTTTTT.

This clonotype has at least ten counts. This chain uses TRBV2 with TRBJ2-4; D remains unclear. The CDR3 consists of 18 residues. V lost 7 bases, J lost 4 bases, and 26 bases lay in between. The germline V gene encodes CDR1 SNHLY and CDR2 FYNNEI. The CDR3 DNA is TGTGCCAGCACCCTAAGAGACCAGAACCCAAGCCAAAAAAACATTCAGTACTTC. Its translation: CASTLRDQNPSQKNIQYF.

Many counts were recorded for this clonotype. This rearrangement joins TRBV12-3 or TRBV12-4 to TRBJ1-2, with 8 bases matching TRBD1. CDR3 size: 14 residues. After removal of 5 bases from V and 6 bases from J, the junction contained 8 bases not matched to a gene. The CDR3 DNA follows: TGTGCCAGCAGTGCCCTATGGGACAGGAATGGCTACACCTTC. It encodes CASSALWDRNGYTF.

CDR3 nucleotides: TGTGCCAGCAGATCTCTAGCGGGAGGGAAGAAAAGTTACAATGAGCAGTTCTTC. Translated, it gives CASRSLAGGKKSYNEQFF. V and J are TRBV11-2 and TRBJ2-1, with 12 positions matching TRBD2. The CDR3 sequence is 18 residues long. Per germline, CDR1 SGHAT and CDR2 FQNNGV. Trimming at V came to 6 bases and at J to 4 bases, leaving 13 bases not matched to a gene. Supplemented by reference TRBV11-2 and TRBJ2-1, the full variable domain reads EAGVAQSPRYKIIEKRQSVAFWCNPISGHATLYWYQQILGQGPKLLIQFQNNGVVDDSQLPKDRFSAERLKGVDSTLKIQPAKLEDSAVYLCASRSLAGGKKSYNEQFFGPGTRLTVL.

This clonotype was observed many times. V usage is TRBV2 and J usage is TRBJ2-2, with D unresolved. Germline-derived CDR1 and CDR2 are SNHLY and FYNNEI. This CDR3 contains 12 residues. Deletions cut 7 bases from V and 6 bases from J, with 9 bases between. The CDR3 here is CASKLEAGELFF. DNA of the CDR3: TGTGCCAGCAAATTAGAGGCCGGGGAGCTGTTTTTT. Filled out from reference TRBV2 and TRBJ2-2, the complete variable domain reads EPEVTQTPSHQVTQMGQEVILRCVPISNHLYFYWYRQILGQKVEFLVSFYNNEISEKSEIFDDQFSVERPDGSNFTLKIRSTKLEDSAMYFCASKLEAGELFFGEGSRLTVL.

This clonotype was counted a few times. The J gene is TRBJ2-3, the V gene TRBV28; 7 bases line up with TRBD1. The CDR3 consists of 15 residues. V lost 6 bases to trimming and J lost 2 bases; unmatched junction nucleotides: 8. Germline V gene data show CDR1 as MDHEN and CDR2 as SYDVKM. The CDR3 protein is CASSGDRLYTDTQYF. The CDR3 DNA reads TGTGCCAGCAGCGGGGACAGACTCTACACAGATACGCAGTATTTT.

The V gene is TRBV7-2, the J gene TRBJ2-2; 7 bases map to TRBD2. The junction had 14 bases not matched to a gene; V was cut back by 4 bases and J by 6 bases. The CDR3 runs 17 residues. Germline values: CDR1 SGHTA, CDR2 FQGNSA. The CDR3 bases are TGTGCCAGCAGCTCAACGGCCCGGCGGGCGGGAGCCGGGGAGCTGTTTTTT. This encodes CASSSTARRAGAGELFF.

This clonotype was seen ten or more times. The chain is built from TRBV29-1 and TRBJ1-2; D perhaps matches TRBD1 (6 bases). Trimming removed 4 bases at V and 7 bases at J, with 13 bases between. Germline CDR1 SQVTM, CDR2 ANQGSEA. The length of the CDR3 is 12 residues. The CDR3 DNA follows: TGCAGCGTTGTTCCAGGGGCGTCTGGCTACACCTTC. As protein: CSVVPGASGYTF.

V is TRBV28 and J is TRBJ1-2; possible D gene TRBD1, 6 bases. The CDR3 loop spans 16 amino acids. Per germline, CDR1 MDHEN and CDR2 SYDVKM. V gave up 4 bases and J gave up 8 bases, with 23 bases separating them. The CDR3 reads CASSSQATGPPGGYTF. For the CDR3, the DNA is TGTGCCAGCAGTTCACAGGCAACAGGGCCTCCGGGGGGCTACACCTTC.

This clonotype was counted at least ten times. This chain uses TRBV28 with TRBJ1-2; D might be TRBD1 (5 bases). The V end lost 2 bases, the J end lost 2 bases, and 9 bases lay between the germline ends. The CDR3 totals 14 residues. Germline V lookup: CDR1 MDHEN, CDR2 SYDVKM. The CDR3 DNA follows: TGTGCCAGCAGTTTAAGGACAAAAAACTATGGCTACACCTTC. It codes for CASSLRTKNYGYTF.

This clonotype was seen a few times. This chain connects TRBV6-1 to TRBJ2-4; D remains ambiguous. The V end lost 6 bases, the J end lost 3 bases, and 18 bases lay between the germline ends. The CDR3 consists of 16 residues. Germline V gene lookup returns CDR1 MNHNS and CDR2 SASEGT. The CDR3 is CASSPLTHMDKNIQYF. The CDR3 DNA is TGTGCCAGCAGCCCCCTGACACACATGGACAAAAACATTCAGTACTTC.

This clonotype was seen at least ten times. V is TRBV5-1 and J is TRBJ1-4; 7 bases match TRBD1. The CDR3 length is 15 residues. Germline V lookup: CDR1 SGHRS, CDR2 YFSETQ. V trimming: 4 bases; J trimming: 4 bases; junction bases outside the gene matches: 7. CDR3 protein: CASSPTGRGNEKLFF. Here the CDR3 DNA reads TGCGCCAGCAGCCCGACAGGGAGGGGTAATGAAAAACTGTTTTTT.

This clonotype was detected a few times. The chain is built from TRBV12-3 or TRBV12-4 and TRBJ2-7; 8 nucleotides match TRBD2. This CDR3 comprises 15 residues. J lost 3 bases, V lost 7 bases, and 11 bases had no gene match. The CDR3 coding sequence is TGTGCCAGCAAGACGGGGGGGGGGCCGCGCTACGAGCAGTACTTC. This translates into CASKTGGGPRYEQYF.

This chain links TRBV10-3 with TRBJ2-7; 9 bases map to TRBD2. CDR1 is ENHRY, CDR2 SYGVKD, per germline. CDR3 length: 15 residues. J gave up 3 bases and V 6 bases, and 9 bases lay outside the gene matches. The CDR3 reads CAIRGPLAGIYEQYF. The CDR3 nucleotides are TGTGCCATCAGAGGTCCCCTAGCGGGAATCTACGAGCAGTACTTC.